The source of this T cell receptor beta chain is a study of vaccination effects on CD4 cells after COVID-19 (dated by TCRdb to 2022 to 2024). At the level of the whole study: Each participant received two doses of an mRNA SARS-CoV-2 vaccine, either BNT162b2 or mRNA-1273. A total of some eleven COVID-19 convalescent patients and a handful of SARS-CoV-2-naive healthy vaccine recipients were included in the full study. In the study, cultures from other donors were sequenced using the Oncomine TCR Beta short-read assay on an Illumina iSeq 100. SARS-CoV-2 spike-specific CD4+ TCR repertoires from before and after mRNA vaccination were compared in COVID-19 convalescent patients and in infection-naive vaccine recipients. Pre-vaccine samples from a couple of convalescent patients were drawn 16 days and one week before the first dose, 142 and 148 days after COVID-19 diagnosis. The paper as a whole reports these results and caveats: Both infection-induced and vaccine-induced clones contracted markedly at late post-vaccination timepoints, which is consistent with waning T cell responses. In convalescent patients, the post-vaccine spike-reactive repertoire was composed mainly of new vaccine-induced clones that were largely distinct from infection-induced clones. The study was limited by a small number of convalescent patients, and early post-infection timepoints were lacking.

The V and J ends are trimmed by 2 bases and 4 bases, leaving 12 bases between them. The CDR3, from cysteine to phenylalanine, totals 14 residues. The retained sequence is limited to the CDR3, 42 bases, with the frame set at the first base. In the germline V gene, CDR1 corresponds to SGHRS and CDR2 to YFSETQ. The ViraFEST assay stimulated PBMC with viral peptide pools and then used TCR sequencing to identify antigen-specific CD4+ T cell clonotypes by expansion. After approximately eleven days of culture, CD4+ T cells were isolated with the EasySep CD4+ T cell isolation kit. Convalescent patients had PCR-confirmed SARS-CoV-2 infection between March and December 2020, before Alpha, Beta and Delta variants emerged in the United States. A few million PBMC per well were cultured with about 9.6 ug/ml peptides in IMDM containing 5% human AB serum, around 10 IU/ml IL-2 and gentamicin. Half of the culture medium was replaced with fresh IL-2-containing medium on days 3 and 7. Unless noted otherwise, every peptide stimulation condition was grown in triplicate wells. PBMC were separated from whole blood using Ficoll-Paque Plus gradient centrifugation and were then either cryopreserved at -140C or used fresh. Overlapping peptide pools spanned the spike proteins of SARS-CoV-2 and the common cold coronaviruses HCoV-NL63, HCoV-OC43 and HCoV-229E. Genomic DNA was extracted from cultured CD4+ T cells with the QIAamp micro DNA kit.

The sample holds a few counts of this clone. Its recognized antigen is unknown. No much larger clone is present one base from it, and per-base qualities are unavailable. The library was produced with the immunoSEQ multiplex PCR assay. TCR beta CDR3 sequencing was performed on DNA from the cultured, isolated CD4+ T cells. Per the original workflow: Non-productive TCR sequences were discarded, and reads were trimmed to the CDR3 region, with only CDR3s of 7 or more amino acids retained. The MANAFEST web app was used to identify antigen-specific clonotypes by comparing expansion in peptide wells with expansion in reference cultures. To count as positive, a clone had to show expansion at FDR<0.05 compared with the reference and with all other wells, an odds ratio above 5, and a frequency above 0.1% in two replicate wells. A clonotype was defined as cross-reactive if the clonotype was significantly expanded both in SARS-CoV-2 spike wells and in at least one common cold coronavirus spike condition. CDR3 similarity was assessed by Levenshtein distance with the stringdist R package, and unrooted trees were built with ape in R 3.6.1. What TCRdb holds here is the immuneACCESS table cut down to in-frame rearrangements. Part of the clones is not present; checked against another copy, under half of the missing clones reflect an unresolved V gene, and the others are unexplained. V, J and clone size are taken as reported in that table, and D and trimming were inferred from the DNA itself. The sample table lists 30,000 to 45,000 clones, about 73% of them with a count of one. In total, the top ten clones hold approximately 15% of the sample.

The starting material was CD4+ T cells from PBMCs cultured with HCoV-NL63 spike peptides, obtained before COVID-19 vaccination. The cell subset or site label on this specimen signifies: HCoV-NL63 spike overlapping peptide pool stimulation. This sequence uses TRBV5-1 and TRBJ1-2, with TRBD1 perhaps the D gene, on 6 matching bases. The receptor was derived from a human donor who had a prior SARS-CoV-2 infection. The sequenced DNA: TGCGCCAGCAGCTTACAGGGCAACTCCTATGGCTACACCTTC. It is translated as CASSLQGNSYGYTF.